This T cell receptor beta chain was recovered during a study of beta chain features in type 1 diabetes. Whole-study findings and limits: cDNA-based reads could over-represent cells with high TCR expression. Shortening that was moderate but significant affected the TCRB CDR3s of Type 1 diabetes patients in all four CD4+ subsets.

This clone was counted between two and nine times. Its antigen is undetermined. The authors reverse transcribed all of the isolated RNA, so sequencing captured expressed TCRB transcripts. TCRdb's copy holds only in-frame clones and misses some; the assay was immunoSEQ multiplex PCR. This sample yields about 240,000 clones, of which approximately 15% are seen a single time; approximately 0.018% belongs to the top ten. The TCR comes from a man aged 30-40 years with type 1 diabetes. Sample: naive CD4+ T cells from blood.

The CDR3 DNA reads as TGCGCCAGCAGCCAAGCCCCCTCGACAGGGTACGAGCAGTACTTC. Its protein is CASSQAPSTGYEQYF. The rearrangement joins TRBV4-1 to TRBJ2-7; 7 bases agree with TRBD1. V lost 1 base, J lost 4 bases, and 7 bases stayed unmatched. This CDR3 contains 15 residues. Per germline, CDR1 MGHRA and CDR2 YSYEKL.